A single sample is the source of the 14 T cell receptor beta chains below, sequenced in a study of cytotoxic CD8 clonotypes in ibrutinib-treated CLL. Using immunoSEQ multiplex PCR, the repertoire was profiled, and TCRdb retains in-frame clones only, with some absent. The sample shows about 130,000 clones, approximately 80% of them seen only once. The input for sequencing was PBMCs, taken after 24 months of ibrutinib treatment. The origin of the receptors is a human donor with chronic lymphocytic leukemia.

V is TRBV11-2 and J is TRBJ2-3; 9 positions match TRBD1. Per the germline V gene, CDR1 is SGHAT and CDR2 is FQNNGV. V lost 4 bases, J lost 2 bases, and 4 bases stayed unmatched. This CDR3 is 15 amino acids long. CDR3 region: CASSSGTGYTDTQYF. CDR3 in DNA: TGTGCCAGCAGCTCAGGGACAGGGTACACAGATACGCAGTATTTT.

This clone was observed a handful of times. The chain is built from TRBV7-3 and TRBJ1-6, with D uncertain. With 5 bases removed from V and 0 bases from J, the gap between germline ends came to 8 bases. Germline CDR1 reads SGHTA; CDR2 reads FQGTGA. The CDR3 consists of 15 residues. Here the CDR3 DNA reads TGTGCCAGCAGCCGTACAAGCTCCTATAATTCACCCCTCCACTTT. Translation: CASSRTSSYNSPLHF. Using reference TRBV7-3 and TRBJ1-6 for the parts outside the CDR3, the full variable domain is GAGVSQTPSNKVTEKGKYVELRCDPISGHTALYWYRQSLGQGPEFLIYFQGTGAADDSGLPNDRFFAVRPEGSVSTLKIQRTERGDSAVYLCASSRTSSYNSPLHFGNGTRLTVT.

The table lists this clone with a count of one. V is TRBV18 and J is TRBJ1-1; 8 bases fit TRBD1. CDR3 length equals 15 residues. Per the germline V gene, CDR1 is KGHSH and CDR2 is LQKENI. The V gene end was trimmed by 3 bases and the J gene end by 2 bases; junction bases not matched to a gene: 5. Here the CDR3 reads CASSPDRGGNTEAFF. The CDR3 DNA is TGTGCCAGCTCACCCGACAGGGGTGGCAACACTGAAGCTTTCTTT.

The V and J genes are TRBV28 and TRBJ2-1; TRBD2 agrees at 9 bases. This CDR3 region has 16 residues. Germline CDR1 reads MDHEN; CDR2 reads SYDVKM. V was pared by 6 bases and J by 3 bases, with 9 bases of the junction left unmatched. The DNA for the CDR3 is TGTGCCAGCAGCTCTATAGCGGGGGCCATCTACAATGAGCAGTTCTTC. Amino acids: CASSSIAGAIYNEQFF.

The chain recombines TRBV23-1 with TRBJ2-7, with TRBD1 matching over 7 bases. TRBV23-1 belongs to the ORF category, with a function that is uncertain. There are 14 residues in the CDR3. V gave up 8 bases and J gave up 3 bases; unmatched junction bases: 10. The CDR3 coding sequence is TGCGCCAGCGGGCGACCGGGGACAGTCTACGAGCAGTACTTC. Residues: CASGRPGTVYEQYF.

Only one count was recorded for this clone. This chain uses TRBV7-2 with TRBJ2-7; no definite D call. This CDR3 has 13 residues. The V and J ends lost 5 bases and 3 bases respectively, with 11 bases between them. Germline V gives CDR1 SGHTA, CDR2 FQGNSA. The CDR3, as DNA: TGTGCCAGCAGCCGGACGGATTACTACGAGCAGTACTTC. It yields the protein CASSRTDYYEQYF. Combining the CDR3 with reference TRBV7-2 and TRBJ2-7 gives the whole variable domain GAGVSQSPSNKVTEKGKDVELRCDPISGHTALYWYRQSLGQGLEFLIYFQGNSAPDKSGLPSDRFSAERTGGSVSTLTIQRTQQEDSAVYLCASSRTDYYEQYFGPGTRLTVT.

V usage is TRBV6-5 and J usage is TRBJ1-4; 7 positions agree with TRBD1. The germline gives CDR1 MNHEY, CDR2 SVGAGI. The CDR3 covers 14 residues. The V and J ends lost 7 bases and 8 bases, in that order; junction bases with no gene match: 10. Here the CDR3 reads CASTAGTAREKLFF. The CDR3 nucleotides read TGTGCCAGCACCGCCGGGACAGCCCGCGAAAAACTGTTTTTT.

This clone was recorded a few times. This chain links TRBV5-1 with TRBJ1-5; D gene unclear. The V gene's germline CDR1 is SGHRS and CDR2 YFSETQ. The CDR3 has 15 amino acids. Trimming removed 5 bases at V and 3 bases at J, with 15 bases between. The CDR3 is CASRSDFRNNQPQHF. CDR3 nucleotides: TGCGCCAGCAGGTCCGACTTCAGAAACAATCAGCCCCAGCATTTT. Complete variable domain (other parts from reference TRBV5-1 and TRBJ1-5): KAGVTQTPRYLIKTRGQQVTLSCSPISGHRSVSWYQQTPGQGLQFLFEYFSETQRNKGNFPGRFSGRQFSNSRSEMNVSTLELGDSALYLCASRSDFRNNQPQHFGDGTRLSIL.

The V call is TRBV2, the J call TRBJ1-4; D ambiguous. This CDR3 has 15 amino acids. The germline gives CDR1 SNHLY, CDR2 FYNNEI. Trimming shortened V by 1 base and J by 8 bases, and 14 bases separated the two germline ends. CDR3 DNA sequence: TGTGCCAGCAGTGAAGGGCAAGGGAGTGGCGAAAAACTGTTTTTT. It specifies CASSEGQGSGEKLFF.

CDR3 DNA sequence: TGTGCCAGCCGGTCTAGCGGGTATGAGCAGTTCTTC. This translates into CASRSSGYEQFF. This chain links TRBV5-6 with TRBJ2-1, with 8 nucleotides matching TRBD2. The CDR3 loop spans 12 amino acids. After removal of 7 bases from V and 8 bases from J, the junction contained 5 bases not matched to a gene. From germline, CDR1 is SGHDT and CDR2 YYEEEE.

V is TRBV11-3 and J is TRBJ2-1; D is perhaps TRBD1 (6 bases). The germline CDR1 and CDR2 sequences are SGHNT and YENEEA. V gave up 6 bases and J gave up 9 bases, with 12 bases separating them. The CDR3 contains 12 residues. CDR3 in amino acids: CASSEGVGEQFF. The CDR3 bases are TGTGCCAGCAGTGAGGGGGTCGGTGAGCAGTTCTTC.

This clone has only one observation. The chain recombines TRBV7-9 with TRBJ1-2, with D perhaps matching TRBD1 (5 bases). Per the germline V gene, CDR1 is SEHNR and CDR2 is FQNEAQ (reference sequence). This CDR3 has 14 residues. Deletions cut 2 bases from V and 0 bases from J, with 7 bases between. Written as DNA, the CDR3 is TGTGCCAGCAGCTTACAGGGACCTAACTATGGCTACACCTTC. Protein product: CASSLQGPNYGYTF.

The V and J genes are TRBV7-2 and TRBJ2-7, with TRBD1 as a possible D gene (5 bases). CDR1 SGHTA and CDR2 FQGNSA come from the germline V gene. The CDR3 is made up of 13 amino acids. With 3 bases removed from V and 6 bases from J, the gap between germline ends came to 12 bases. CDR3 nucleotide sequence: TGTGCCAGCAGCTTTGGCAGGGAAGGCGAGCAGTACTTC. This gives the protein CASSFGREGEQYF.

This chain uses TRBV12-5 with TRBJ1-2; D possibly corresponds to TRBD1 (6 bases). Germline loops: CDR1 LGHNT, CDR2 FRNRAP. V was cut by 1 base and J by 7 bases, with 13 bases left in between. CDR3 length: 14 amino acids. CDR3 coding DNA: TGTGCTAGTGGTTTGGACAGGGCCCTCCGTGGCTACACCTTC. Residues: CASGLDRALRGYTF.